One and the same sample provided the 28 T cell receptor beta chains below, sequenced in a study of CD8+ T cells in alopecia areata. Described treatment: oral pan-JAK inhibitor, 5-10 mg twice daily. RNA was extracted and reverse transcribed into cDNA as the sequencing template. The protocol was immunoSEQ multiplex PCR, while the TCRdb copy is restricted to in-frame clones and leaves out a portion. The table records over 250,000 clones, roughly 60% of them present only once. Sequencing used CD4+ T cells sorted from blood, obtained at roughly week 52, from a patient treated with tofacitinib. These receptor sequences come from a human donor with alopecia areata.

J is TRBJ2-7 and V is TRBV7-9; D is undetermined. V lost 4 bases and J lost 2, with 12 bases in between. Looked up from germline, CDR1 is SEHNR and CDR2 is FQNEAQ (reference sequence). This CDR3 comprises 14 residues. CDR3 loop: CASSSTSSAYEQYF. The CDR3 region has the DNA TGTGCCAGCAGCTCGACTTCGTCTGCCTACGAGCAGTACTTC.

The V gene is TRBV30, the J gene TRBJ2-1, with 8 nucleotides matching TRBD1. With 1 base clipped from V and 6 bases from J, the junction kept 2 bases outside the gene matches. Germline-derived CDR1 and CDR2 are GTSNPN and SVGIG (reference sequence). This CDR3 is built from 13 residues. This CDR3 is CAWSGDRLNEQFF. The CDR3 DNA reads TGTGCCTGGAGTGGGGACAGGCTCAATGAGCAGTTCTTC.

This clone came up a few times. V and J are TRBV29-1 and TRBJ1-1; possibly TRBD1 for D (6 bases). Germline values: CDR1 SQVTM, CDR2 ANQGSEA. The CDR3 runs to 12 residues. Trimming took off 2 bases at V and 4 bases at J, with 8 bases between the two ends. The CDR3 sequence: CSVEPGATEAFF. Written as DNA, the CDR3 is TGCAGCGTTGAACCGGGGGCCACTGAAGCTTTCTTT.

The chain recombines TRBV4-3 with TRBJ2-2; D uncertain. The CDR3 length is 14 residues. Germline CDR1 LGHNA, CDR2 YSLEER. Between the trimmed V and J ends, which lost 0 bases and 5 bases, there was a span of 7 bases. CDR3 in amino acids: CASSQDFLTGELFF. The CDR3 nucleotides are TGCGCCAGCAGCCAAGATTTCCTGACCGGGGAGCTGTTTTTT.

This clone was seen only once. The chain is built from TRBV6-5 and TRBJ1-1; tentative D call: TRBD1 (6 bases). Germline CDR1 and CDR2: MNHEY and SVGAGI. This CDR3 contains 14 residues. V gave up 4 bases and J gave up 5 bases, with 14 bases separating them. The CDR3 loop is CASSLTGPETEAFF. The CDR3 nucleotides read TGTGCCAGCAGTTTAACAGGGCCGGAGACTGAAGCTTTCTTT.

CDR3 region: CARQALRGNYGYTF. CDR3 nucleotide sequence: TGTGCCCGACAAGCCCTGCGGGGTAACTATGGCTACACCTTC. The chain couples TRBV30 to TRBJ1-2; D unresolved. Germline V gene lookup returns CDR1 GTSNPN and CDR2 SVGIG (reference sequence). The CDR3 sequence is 14 residues long. V was shortened by 8 bases and J by 1 base, with 17 bases between the two germline ends.

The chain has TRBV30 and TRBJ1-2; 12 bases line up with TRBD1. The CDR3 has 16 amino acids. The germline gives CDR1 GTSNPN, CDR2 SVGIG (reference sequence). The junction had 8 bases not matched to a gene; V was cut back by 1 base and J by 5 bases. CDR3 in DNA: TGTGCCTGGAGTGCACTACCGGGACAGGGGGCGTATGGCTACACCTTC. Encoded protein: CAWSALPGQGAYGYTF. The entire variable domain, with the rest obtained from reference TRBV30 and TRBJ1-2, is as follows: SQTIHQWPATLVQPVGSPLSLECTVEGTSNPNLYWYRQAAGRGLQLLFYSVGIGQISSEVPQNLSASRPQDRQFILSSKKLLLSDSGFYLCAWSALPGQGAYGYTFGSGTRLTVV.

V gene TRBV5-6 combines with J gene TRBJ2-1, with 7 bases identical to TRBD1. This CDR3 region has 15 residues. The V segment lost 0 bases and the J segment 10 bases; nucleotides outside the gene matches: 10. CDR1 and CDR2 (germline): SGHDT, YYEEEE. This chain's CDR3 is CASSLVAGGFFEQFF. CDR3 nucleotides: TGTGCCAGCAGCTTGGTCGCAGGGGGTTTTTTCGAGCAGTTCTTC. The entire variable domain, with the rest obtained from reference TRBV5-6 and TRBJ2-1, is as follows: DAGVTQSPTHLIKTRGQQVTLRCSPKSGHDTVSWYQQALGQGPQFIFQYYEEEERQRGNFPDRFSGHQFPNYSSELNVNALLLGDSALYLCASSLVAGGFFEQFFGPGTRLTVL.

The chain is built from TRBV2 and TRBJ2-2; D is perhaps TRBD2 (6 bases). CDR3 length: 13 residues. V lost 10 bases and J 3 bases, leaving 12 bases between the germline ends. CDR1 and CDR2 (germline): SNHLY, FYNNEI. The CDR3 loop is CAIGRGYTGELFF. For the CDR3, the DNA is TGTGCCATCGGGCGGGGCTACACCGGGGAGCTGTTTTTT. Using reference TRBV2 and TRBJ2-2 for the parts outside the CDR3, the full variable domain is EPEVTQTPSHQVTQMGQEVILRCVPISNHLYFYWYRQILGQKVEFLVSFYNNEISEKSEIFDDQFSVERPDGSNFTLKIRSTKLEDSAMYFCAIGRGYTGELFFGEGSRLTVL.

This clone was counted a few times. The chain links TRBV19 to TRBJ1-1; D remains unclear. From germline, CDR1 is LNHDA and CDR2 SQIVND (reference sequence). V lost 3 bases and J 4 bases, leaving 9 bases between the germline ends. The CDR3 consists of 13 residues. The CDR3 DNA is TGTGCCAGTAGTATCGGACCAGGCACTGAAGCTTTCTTT. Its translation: CASSIGPGTEAFF.

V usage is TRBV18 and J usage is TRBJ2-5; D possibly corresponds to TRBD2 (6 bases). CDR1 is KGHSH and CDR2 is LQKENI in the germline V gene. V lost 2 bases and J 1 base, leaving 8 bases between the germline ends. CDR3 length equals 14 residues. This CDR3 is CASSPIAVQETQYF. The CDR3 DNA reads TGTGCCAGCTCACCAATAGCGGTCCAAGAGACCCAGTACTTC.

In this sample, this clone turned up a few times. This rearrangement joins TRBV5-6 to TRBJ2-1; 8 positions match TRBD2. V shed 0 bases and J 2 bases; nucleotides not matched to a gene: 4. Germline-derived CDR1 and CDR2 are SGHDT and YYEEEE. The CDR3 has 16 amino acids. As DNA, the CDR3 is TGTGCCAGCAGCTTGGACCGGGGGGGCGCCTACAATGAGCAGTTCTTC. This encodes CASSLDRGGAYNEQFF.

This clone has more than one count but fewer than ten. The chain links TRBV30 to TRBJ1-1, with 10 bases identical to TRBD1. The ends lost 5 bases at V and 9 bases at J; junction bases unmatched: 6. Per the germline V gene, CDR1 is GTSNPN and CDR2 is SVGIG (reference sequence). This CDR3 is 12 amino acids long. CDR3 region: CAWGGTGDQAFF. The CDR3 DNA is TGTGCCTGGGGAGGGACAGGGGATCAAGCTTTCTTT.

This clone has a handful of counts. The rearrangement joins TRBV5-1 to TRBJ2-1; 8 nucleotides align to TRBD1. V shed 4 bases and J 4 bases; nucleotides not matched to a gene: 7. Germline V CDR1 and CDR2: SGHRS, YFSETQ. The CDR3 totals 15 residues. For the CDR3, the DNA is TGCGCCAGCAGCCCGGTGACAGGGGTTTACAATGAGCAGTTCTTC. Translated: CASSPVTGVYNEQFF.

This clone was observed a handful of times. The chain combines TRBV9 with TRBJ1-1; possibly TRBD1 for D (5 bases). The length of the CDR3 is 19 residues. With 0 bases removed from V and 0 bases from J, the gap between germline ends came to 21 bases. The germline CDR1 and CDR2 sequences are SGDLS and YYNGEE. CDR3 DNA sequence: TGTGCCAGCAGCGTAGCGAGAGGGGACGCAGGATTCCTGAACACTGAAGCTTTCTTT. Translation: CASSVARGDAGFLNTEAFF.

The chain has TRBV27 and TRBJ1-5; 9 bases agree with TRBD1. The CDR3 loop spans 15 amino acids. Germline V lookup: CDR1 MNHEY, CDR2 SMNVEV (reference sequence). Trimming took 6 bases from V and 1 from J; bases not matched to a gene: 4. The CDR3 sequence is CASRRGQGSNQPQHF. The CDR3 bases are TGTGCCAGCAGACGGGGACAGGGCAGCAATCAGCCCCAGCATTTT.

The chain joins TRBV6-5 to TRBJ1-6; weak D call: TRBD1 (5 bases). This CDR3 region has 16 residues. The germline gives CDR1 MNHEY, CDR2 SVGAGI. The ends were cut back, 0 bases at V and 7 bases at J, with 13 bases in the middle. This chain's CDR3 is CASSYSWGRRNSPLHF. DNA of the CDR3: TGTGCCAGCAGTTACTCGTGGGGGAGACGGAATTCACCCCTCCACTTT.

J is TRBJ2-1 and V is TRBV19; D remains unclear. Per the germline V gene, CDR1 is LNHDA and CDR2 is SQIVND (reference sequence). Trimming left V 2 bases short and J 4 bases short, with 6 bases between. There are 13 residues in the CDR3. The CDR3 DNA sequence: TGTGCCAGTAGTATATGGGGTTACAATGAGCAGTTCTTC. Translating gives CASSIWGYNEQFF. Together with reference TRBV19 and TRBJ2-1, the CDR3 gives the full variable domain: DGGITQSPKYLFRKEGQNVTLSCEQNLNHDAMYWYRQDPGQGLRLIYYSQIVNDFQKGDIAEGYSVSREKKESFPLTVTSAQKNPTAFYLCASSIWGYNEQFFGPGTRLTVL.

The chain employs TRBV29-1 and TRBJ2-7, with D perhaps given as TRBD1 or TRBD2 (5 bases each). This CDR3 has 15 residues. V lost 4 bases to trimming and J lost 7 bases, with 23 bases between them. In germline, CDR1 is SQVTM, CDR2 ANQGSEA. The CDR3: CSVGERGQRTREQYF. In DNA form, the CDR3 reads TGCAGCGTTGGGGAACGGGGCCAGAGAACTAGGGAGCAGTACTTC.

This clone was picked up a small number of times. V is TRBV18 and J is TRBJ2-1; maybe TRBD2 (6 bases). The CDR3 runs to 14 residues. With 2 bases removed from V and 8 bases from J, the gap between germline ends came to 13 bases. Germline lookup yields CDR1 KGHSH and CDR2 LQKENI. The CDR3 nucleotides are TGTGCCAGCTCACCAAGAACTAGCCTGGATGAGCAGTTCTTC. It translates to CASSPRTSLDEQFF.

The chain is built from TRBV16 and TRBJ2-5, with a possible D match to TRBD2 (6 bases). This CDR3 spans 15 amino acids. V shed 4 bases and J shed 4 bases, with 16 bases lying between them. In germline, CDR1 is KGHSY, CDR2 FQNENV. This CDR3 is CASSPWEEGGETQYF. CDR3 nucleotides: TGTGCCAGCAGCCCTTGGGAAGAGGGAGGAGAGACCCAGTACTTC.

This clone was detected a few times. This CDR3 is CASSAHSGAGNEQFF. CDR3 bases: TGTGCCAGCAGTGCCCATAGCGGGGCGGGCAATGAGCAGTTCTTC. The chain recombines TRBV6-5 with TRBJ2-1; 8 positions match TRBD2. The CDR3 has 15 residues. Germline-derived CDR1 and CDR2 are MNHEY and SVGAGI. Trimming cost V 5 bases and J 6 bases; bases outside gene matches: 9.

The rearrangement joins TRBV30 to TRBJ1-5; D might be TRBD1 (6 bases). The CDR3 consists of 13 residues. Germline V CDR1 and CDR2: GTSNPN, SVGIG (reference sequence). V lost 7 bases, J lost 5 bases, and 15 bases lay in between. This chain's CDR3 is CASSEGGDQPQHF. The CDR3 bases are TGTGCCTCTTCAGAGGGGGGTGATCAGCCCCAGCATTTT.

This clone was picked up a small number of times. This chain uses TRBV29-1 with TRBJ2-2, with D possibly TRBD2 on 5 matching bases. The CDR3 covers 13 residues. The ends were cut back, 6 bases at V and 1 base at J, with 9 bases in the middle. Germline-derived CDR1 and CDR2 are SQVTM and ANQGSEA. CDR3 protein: CSVRTVNTGELFF. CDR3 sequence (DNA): TGCAGCGTGCGGACTGTGAACACCGGGGAGCTGTTTTTT.

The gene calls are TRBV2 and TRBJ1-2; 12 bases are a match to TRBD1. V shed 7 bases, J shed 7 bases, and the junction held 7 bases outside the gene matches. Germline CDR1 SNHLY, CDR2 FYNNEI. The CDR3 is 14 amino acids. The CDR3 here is CASISGQGAAGYTF. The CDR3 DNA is TGTGCCAGCATATCGGGACAGGGGGCCGCTGGCTACACCTTC.

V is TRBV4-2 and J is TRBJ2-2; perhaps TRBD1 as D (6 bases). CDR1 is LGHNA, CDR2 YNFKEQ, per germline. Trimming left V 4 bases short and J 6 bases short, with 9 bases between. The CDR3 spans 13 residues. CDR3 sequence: CASSPTGPGELFF. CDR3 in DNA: TGTGCCAGCAGCCCCACAGGGCCCGGGGAGCTGTTTTTT.

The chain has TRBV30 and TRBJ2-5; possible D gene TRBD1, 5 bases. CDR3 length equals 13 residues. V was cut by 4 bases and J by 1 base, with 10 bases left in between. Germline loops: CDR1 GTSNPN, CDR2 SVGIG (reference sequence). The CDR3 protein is CAWKGNPQETQYF. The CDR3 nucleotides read TGTGCCTGGAAGGGGAACCCCCAAGAGACCCAGTACTTC.

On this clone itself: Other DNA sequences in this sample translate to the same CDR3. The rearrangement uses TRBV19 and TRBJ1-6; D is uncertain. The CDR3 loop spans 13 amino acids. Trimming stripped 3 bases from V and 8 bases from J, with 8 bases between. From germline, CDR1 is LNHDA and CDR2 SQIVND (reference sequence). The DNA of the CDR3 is TGTGCCAGTAGTATCGGAGCGGATTCACCCCTCCACTTT. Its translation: CASSIGADSPLHF.